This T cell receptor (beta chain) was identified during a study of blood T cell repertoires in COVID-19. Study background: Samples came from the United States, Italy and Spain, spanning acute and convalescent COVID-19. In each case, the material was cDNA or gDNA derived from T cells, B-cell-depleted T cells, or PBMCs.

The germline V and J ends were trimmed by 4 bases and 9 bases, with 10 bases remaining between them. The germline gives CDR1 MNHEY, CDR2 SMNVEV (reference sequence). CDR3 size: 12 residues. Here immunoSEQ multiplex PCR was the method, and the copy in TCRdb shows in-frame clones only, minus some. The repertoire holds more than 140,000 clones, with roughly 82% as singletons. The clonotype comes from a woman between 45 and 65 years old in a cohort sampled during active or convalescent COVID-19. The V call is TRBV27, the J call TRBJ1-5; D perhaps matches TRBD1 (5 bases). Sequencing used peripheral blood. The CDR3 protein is CASSSAGGPQHF. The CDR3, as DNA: TGTGCCAGCAGTTCCGCCGGGGGGCCCCAGCATTTT.